The subject of this entry is one TCR beta chain. Its antigen is unidentified. The CDR3 runs to 16 residues. V lost 4 bases and J lost 3; bases outside the gene matches: 8. Germline V CDR1 and CDR2: MGHRA, YSYEKL. PCR employed 60 Vbeta and 13 Jbeta primers. The method was immunoSEQ multiplex PCR; TCRdb's version includes in-frame clones alone and lacks a portion of them. The sample shows approximately 150,000 clones, about 65% of them seen only once. The sample is drawn from a study of cytomegalovirus exposure and HLA in healthy donors. Study as a whole: Across 350 to 500 genotyped donors, around 82% landed in the Caucasian-associated ancestry cluster.

General observations from the study: Later work found that TCR association rates differed between HLA loci; DRB1 had the most and HLA-C the fewest. Previous analysis showed most TCR beta V segments were productive about 87% or about 30% of the time.

This TCR was recovered from a woman aged 30 to 39 in good health and CMV-seronegative. Source material: PBMCs. V usage is TRBV4-1 and J usage is TRBJ2-3; 9 bases are a match to TRBD1. In DNA form, the CDR3 reads TGCGCCAGCAGCCTCTACACAGGGGGCAGGACAGATACGCAGTATTTT. Protein product: CASSLYTGGRTDTQYF.